Below, 30 T cell receptor beta chains from the same sample are listed, as sequenced in a study of T-cell reconstitution after alpha-beta-depleted transplantation in children. The TCRbeta library incorporated unique molecular identifiers. Via MiXCR, TCRdb re-called the PCR reads, giving one row per CDR3 protein. The sample holds over 400,000 distinct CDR3 sequences, around 13% seen once. The source was PBMCs from the stem cell graft donor, collected from the stem cell graft. The receptor set was obtained from a human donor who donated a stem cell graft to a child with combined immunodeficiency.

For the CDR3, the DNA is TGTGCCAGCAGCGACCGGACAGGCAGCACAGATACGCAGTATTTT. This gives the protein CASSDRTGSTDTQYF. This rearrangement joins TRBV9 to TRBJ2-3, with 7 bases matching TRBD1. Germline V lookup: CDR1 SGDLS, CDR2 YYNGEE. CDR3 length equals 15 residues. Germline trimming cut 3 bases from V and 0 bases from J; bases unmatched to any gene: 4.

This clonotype appeared a few times. This chain links TRBV30 with TRBJ2-7; D may be TRBD1 (6 bases). Germline CDR1 is GTSNPN and CDR2 is SVGIG (reference sequence). The CDR3 has 13 residues. Trimming left V 5 bases short and J 2 bases short, with 13 bases between. Written as DNA, the CDR3 is TGTGCCTGGGGAACAGGGCCCACCTACGAGCAGTACTTC. Amino acid sequence: CAWGTGPTYEQYF.

This clonotype was observed a few times. The chain combines TRBV20-1 with TRBJ2-1; D may be TRBD1 (6 bases). Germline CDR1 DFQATT, CDR2 SNEGSKA (reference sequence). There are 13 residues in the CDR3. Trimming shortened V by 8 bases and J by 0 bases, and 11 bases separated the two germline ends. The CDR3 loop is CSIRGSSYNEQFF. The CDR3 DNA reads as TGCAGTATCAGGGGAAGCTCCTACAATGAGCAGTTCTTC.

The chain combines TRBV20-1 with TRBJ1-5, with a possible D match to TRBD1 (6 bases). Between the trimmed V and J ends, which lost 6 bases and 6 bases, there was a span of 15 bases. The CDR3 has 13 amino acids. Looked up from germline, CDR1 is DFQATT and CDR2 is SNEGSKA (reference sequence). The CDR3, as DNA: TGCAGTGCAGCTCCGGGGGCGGGTCAGCCCCAGCATTTT. It translates to CSAAPGAGQPQHF.

The chain combines TRBV20-1 with TRBJ1-3; D is possibly TRBD1 (5 bases). Germline lookup yields CDR1 DFQATT and CDR2 SNEGSKA (reference sequence). The CDR3 consists of 15 residues. Trimming took 6 bases from V and 0 from J, leaving 15 bases between them. Here the CDR3 DNA reads TGCAGTGCCAGCCCGACAGCCCTCTCTGGAAACACCATATATTTT. Amino acid sequence: CSASPTALSGNTIYF.

The rearrangement uses TRBV12-3 or TRBV12-4 and TRBJ2-7; 11 bases align to TRBD2. The ends lost 6 bases at V and 5 bases at J; junction bases unmatched: 6. The length of the CDR3 is 14 residues. The CDR3 region is CASSPGLAGHEQYF. CDR3 in DNA: TGTGCCAGCAGCCCCGGACTAGCGGGCCACGAGCAGTACTTC.

In its sample, this clonotype was seen a few times. It is unclear where the CDR3 begins or ends on the DNA, so no DNA is shown, and the CDR3 is as TCRdb lists it. The chain combines TRBV7-5 with TRBJ1-5. TRBV7-5 is a pseudogene locus. The CDR3 length equals 17 residues, ends included. CDR3 residues: CISVSEARRGSNQPQHF.

The V gene is TRBV2, the J gene TRBJ1-5, with TRBD1 identical over 10 bases. The CDR3 covers 17 residues. V shed 6 bases and J 2 bases; nucleotides not matched to a gene: 10. The V gene's germline CDR1 is SNHLY and CDR2 FYNNEI. The CDR3 spells CASRDRGEGDGNQPQHF. The CDR3 nucleotides read TGTGCCAGCAGGGACAGGGGGGAAGGTGATGGCAATCAGCCCCAGCATTTT.

The V call is TRBV24-1, the J call TRBJ2-1, with 14 bases aligning to TRBD2. The germline CDR1 and CDR2 sequences are KGHDR and SFDVKD. The trim removed 3 bases at V and 7 bases at J, leaving 4 bases unmatched. The CDR3 has 16 amino acids. CDR3 residues: CATSDGTSGSRNEQFF. CDR3 in DNA: TGTGCCACCAGTGATGGGACTAGCGGGAGTCGGAATGAGCAGTTCTTC.

This rearrangement joins TRBV7-2 to TRBJ2-3; D remains unclear. Per germline, CDR1 SGHTA and CDR2 FQGNSA. This CDR3 has 15 residues. Trimming removed 3 bases from V and 4 bases from J, with 14 bases in between. CDR3 region: CASSFTGSPSDTQYF. CDR3 nucleotide sequence: TGTGCCAGCAGCTTCACCGGAAGCCCTTCAGATACGCAGTATTTT.

Ten or more counts support this clonotype. V gene TRBV29-1 combines with J gene TRBJ2-1; 9 bases agree with TRBD1. The CDR3 is made up of 15 amino acids. The V gene end was trimmed by 4 bases and the J gene end by 8 bases; junction bases not matched to a gene: 12. The germline V gene encodes CDR1 SQVTM and CDR2 ANQGSEA. CDR3 DNA: TGCAGCGTTGTATTCCTCTTGGGACAGGGCCATGAGCAGTTCTTC. Amino acids: CSVVFLLGQGHEQFF.

This clonotype was observed a few times. The rearrangement uses TRBV24-1 and TRBJ2-5; D call uncertain. Germline V gene lookup returns CDR1 KGHDR and CDR2 SFDVKD. CDR3 size: 14 residues. Trimming pared 4 bases from V and 3 bases from J, leaving 11 bases between. This chain's CDR3 is CATSDPDGKETQYF. In DNA, the CDR3 is TGTGCCACCAGTGACCCTGACGGTAAAGAGACCCAGTACTTC.

This clonotype was seen many times. This chain joins TRBV27 and TRBJ2-1, with D maybe TRBD2 (6 bases). The CDR3 runs to 18 residues. Between the trimmed V and J ends, which lost 2 bases and 0 bases, there was a span of 17 bases. CDR1 and CDR2 (germline): MNHEY, SMNVEV (reference sequence). The CDR3 nucleotides are TGTGCCAGCAGTTTAAGGTGGCGGGGAGCGGACTCCTACAATGAGCAGTTCTTC. Encoded protein: CASSLRWRGADSYNEQFF.

Comment on this clonotype: The CDR3 carries no conserved terminal phenylalanine or tryptophan, so it likely arises from a read error. This sequence joins TRBV6-5 and TRBJ2-2, with a possible D match to TRBD1 (5 bases). Germline V lookup: CDR1 MNHEY, CDR2 SVGAGI. The V and J ends lost 4 bases and 0 bases respectively, with 9 bases between them. The CDR3 is made up of 15 amino acids. In nucleotides, the CDR3 is TGTGCCAGCAGTTGGGGCAGACCGAACACCGGGGAGCTGTTTGTT. This sequence encodes CASSWGRPNTGELFV.

The J gene is TRBJ1-1, the V gene TRBV5-1, with D unresolved. The CDR3 runs to 14 residues. Trimming removed 1 base from V and 0 bases from J, with 7 bases in between. CDR1 and CDR2 (germline): SGHRS, YFSETQ. The CDR3 DNA is TGCGCCAGCAGCTTGTTCGCGGTGAACACTGAAGCTTTCTTT. It encodes CASSLFAVNTEAFF.

The chain's CDR3 is CSAQTGEPPPYGYTF. The CDR3 DNA reads as TGCAGTGCGCAGACAGGGGAGCCCCCCCCCTATGGCTACACCTTC. The rearrangement uses TRBV20-1 and TRBJ1-2; 8 bases agree with TRBD1. Germline V CDR1 and CDR2: DFQATT, SNEGSKA (reference sequence). Germline trimming cut 6 bases from V and 4 bases from J; bases unmatched to any gene: 13. CDR3 length: 15 amino acids.

This rearrangement joins TRBV6-1 to TRBJ2-5, with 12 nucleotides matching TRBD1. Trimming removed 6 bases from V and 6 bases from J; junction bases left unmatched: 5. Germline-derived CDR1 and CDR2 are MNHNS and SASEGT. This CDR3 contains 14 residues. Written as DNA, the CDR3 is TGTGCCAGCAGGGGGACAGGGGGCTTGAAGACCCAGTACTTC. Translating it yields CASRGTGGLKTQYF.

Remarks on this clonotype: A clone one base away is much larger, so this may be a read error. The chain employs TRBV12-3 or TRBV12-4 and TRBJ2-1; D ambiguous. The CDR3 sequence is 12 residues long. The CDR3 is CAGSLGSYEQFF. The DNA of the CDR3 is TGTGCCGGCAGTTTAGGTAGCTATGAGCAGTTCTTC.

The rearrangement joins TRBV5-1 to TRBJ2-3, with TRBD2 matching 13 bases. This CDR3 comprises 17 residues. After removal of 3 bases from V and 0 bases from J, the junction contained 4 bases not matched to a gene. Germline V gene lookup returns CDR1 SGHRS and CDR2 YFSETQ. The CDR3 DNA sequence: TGCGCCAGCAGCTCGACTAGCGGGGGGTTTAGCACAGATACGCAGTATTTT. The encoded protein is CASSSTSGGFSTDTQYF.

The genes are TRBV11-2 and TRBJ2-1, with D perhaps assigned TRBD1 or TRBD2 (6 bases each). Germline-derived CDR1 and CDR2 are SGHAT and FQNNGV. The CDR3 totals 16 residues. Trimming took off 1 base at V and 8 bases at J, with 18 bases between the two ends. The DNA of the CDR3 is TGTGCCAGCAGCTTAGGGTATGTGGGGGGCACCGATGAGCAGTTCTTC. Its protein is CASSLGYVGGTDEQFF.

The sample holds one count of this clonotype. This rearrangement joins TRBV5-2 to TRBJ2-2; TRBD1, the table's D call, lacks a check against the DNA. TRBV5-2 is annotated as a pseudogene. This CDR3 is built from 16 residues. The CDR3 loop reads CASKTGGGPNTGELFF. CDR3 coding DNA: TGTGCCAGCAAAACCGGTGGGGGGCCGAACACCGGGGAGCTGTTTTTT.

This clonotype has only a few counts. The gene calls are TRBV6-5 and TRBJ2-7; 11 nucleotides match TRBD1. Germline loops: CDR1 MNHEY, CDR2 SVGAGI. This CDR3 has 15 amino acids. The ends lost 2 bases at V and 0 bases at J; junction bases unmatched: 0. DNA for the CDR3: TGTGCCAGCAGTTACGGGACAGGGGGCTCCTACGAGCAGTACTTC. Encoded protein: CASSYGTGGSYEQYF.

The chain joins TRBV11-2 to TRBJ2-3; D may match TRBD1 or TRBD2 (5 bases each). Germline CDR1 SGHAT, CDR2 FQNNGV. This CDR3 is 15 amino acids long. V was trimmed by 5 bases and J by 5 bases, leaving 17 bases between them. CDR3 DNA: TGTGCCAGCAGCCGGGGACCGATATTGCGAGATACGCAGTATTTT. Encoded protein: CASSRGPILRDTQYF.

This clonotype came up a few times. The chain is built from TRBV12-3 or TRBV12-4 and TRBJ2-4; D is perhaps TRBD1 (6 bases). V shed 2 bases and J shed 5 bases, with 13 bases lying between them. This CDR3 is 15 amino acids long. The CDR3 loop is CASSLSGTLENIQYF. Here the CDR3 DNA reads TGTGCCAGCAGTTTAAGTGGGACATTAGAAAACATTCAGTACTTC.

This clonotype occurred many times. V is TRBV4-3 and J is TRBJ2-7; 8 nucleotides line up with TRBD1. The CDR3 spans 15 residues. Germline CDR1 reads LGHNA; CDR2 reads YSLEER. After removal of 4 bases from V and 3 bases from J, the junction contained 8 bases not matched to a gene. DNA for the CDR3: TGCGCCAGCAGCCGGCCGGGACAGGTAGACTACGAGCAGTACTTC. Its protein is CASSRPGQVDYEQYF.

V is TRBV6-5 and J is TRBJ2-7; D is uncertain. The V end was cut by 1 base, the J end by 6 bases, with 13 bases between. CDR1 and CDR2 (germline): MNHEY, SVGAGI. The CDR3 extends over 14 amino acids. CDR3 bases: TGTGCCAGCAGTTACTTTCCTCTCATGGTCGAGCAGTACTTC. Amino acids: CASSYFPLMVEQYF.

This clonotype was seen more than once but under ten times. V usage is TRBV20-1 and J usage is TRBJ2-1; D unclear. The CDR3 is 16 residues long. The V end was cut by 0 bases, the J end by 5 bases, with 17 bases between. Germline V gene sequence: CDR1 DFQATT, CDR2 SNEGSKA (reference sequence). CDR3 loop: CSARDPQIDVHNEQFF. Written as DNA, the CDR3 is TGCAGTGCTAGAGACCCCCAGATCGACGTACACAATGAGCAGTTCTTC.

This chain uses TRBV29-1 with TRBJ2-3; either TRBD1 or TRBD2 may fit D (5 bases each). V was clipped by 5 bases and J by 5 bases, with 8 bases between them. CDR1 is SQVTM and CDR2 is ANQGSEA in the germline V gene. The CDR3 loop spans 11 amino acids. The CDR3 is CSVSGGDTQYF. In DNA form, the CDR3 reads TGCAGCGTTTCTGGGGGAGATACGCAGTATTTT.

The chain combines TRBV7-9 with TRBJ2-5; D is uncertain. This CDR3 comprises 13 residues. Germline V CDR1 and CDR2: SEHNR, FQNEAQ (reference sequence). V was pared by 5 bases and J by 0 bases, with 7 bases between. Here the CDR3 DNA reads TGTGCCAGCAGCCCCCCCTACCAAGAGACCCAGTACTTC. It translates to CASSPPYQETQYF.

This clonotype showed up just a few times. The chain is built from TRBV5-1 and TRBJ1-1; the match to TRBD1 covers 7 bases. CDR3 length: 15 residues. Germline V lookup: CDR1 SGHRS, CDR2 YFSETQ. The trim removed 0 bases at V and 5 bases at J, leaving 7 bases unmatched. CDR3 region: CASSLEGARGTEAFF. CDR3 DNA: TGCGCCAGCAGCTTGGAGGGGGCGAGGGGGACTGAAGCTTTCTTT.